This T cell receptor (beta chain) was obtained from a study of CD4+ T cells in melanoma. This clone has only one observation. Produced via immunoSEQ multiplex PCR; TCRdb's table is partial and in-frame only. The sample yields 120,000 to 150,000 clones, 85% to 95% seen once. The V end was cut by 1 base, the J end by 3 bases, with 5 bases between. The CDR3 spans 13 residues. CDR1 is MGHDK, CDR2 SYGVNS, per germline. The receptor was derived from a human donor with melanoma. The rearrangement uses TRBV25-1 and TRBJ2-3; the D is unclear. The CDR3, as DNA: TGTGCCAGCAGTGAATTCGGGACAGATACGCAGTATTTT. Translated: CASSEFGTDTQYF.